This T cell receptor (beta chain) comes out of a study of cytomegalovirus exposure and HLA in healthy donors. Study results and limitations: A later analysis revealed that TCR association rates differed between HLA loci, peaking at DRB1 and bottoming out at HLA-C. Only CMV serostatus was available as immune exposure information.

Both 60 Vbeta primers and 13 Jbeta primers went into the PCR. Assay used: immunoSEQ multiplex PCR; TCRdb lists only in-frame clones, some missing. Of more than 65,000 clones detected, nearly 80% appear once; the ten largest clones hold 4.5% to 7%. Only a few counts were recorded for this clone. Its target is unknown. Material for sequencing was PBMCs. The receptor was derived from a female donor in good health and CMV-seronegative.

The CDR3 sequence: CASSFLVRAGYGYTF. In nucleotides, the CDR3 is TGTGCCAGCAGCTTCCTTGTAAGGGCGGGCTATGGCTACACCTTC. The rearrangement links TRBV13 to TRBJ1-2; D unclear. CDR1 and CDR2 (germline): PRHDT, FYEKMQ (reference sequence). V lost 3 bases and J lost 4, with 15 bases in between. This CDR3 has 15 residues. The entire variable domain, with the rest obtained from reference TRBV13 and TRBJ1-2, is as follows: AAGVIQSPRHLIKEKRETATLKCYPIPRHDTVYWYQQGPGQDPQFLISFYEKMQSDKGSIPDRFSAQQFSDYHSELNMSSLELGDSALYFCASSFLVRAGYGYTFGSGTRLTVV.